One T cell receptor beta chain is described in this entry. How the authors handled the data: Nucleated cell number was recorded as an estimate derived from reference gene primer amplification. Here immunoSEQ multiplex PCR was the method, and the copy in TCRdb shows in-frame clones only, minus some. From that table come the V and J calls and clone size; the DNA was used to work out D and trimming. The repertoire holds approximately 300,000 clones, with approximately 85% as singletons. This record comes from a study of blood T cell repertoires in COVID-19. For the study at large: Sample material is recorded as cDNA or gDNA derived from T cells, B-cell-depleted T cells, or PBMCs.

Participants spanned ages about 18 to 90 years and resided in over 20 US areas. Participants' own reports of clinical history determined their cohort assignment. The sequence derives from a woman aged 25 to 45 who had recovered from COVID-19. The sequenced sample consisted of PBMCs or T cells enriched from blood (not recorded which).

CDR3 coding DNA: TGTGCCACCCAGACGGCGCTAGCGGGAGGCCTCACAGATACGCAGTATTTT. This sequence encodes CATQTALAGGLTDTQYF. This chain links TRBV24-1 with TRBJ2-3, with 11 bases identical to TRBD2. The CDR3 runs to 17 residues. Germline V CDR1 and CDR2: KGHDR, SFDVKD. Trimming took 9 bases from V and 2 from J; bases not matched to a gene: 12.